This record concerns one T cell receptor beta chain sequence. It has no known antigen specificity. No much larger clonotype is one base removed from it; base qualities were not supplied. These data originate in a study of cytomegalovirus exposure and HLA in healthy donors (TCRdb year 2017). Broadly, across the study: An earlier analysis of about 530 of the donors reported about 300 Gb of sequence data and 117 million unique TCR beta sequences obtained from 180 million or so T cells. Among the roughly 430 genotyped donors, approximately 81% belonged to the genetic ancestry cluster associated with self-reported Caucasian donors. Typing coverage varied by locus: about 620-630 donors for A, B, C, DRB1 and DQB1; under 550 for DQA1; more than 600 for DPA1; roughly 450 for DPB1. Approximately 310 gigabases of sequencing data and approximately 85 million unique TCR sequences were included in an early release covering 550 to 650 HLA-typed donors. In a later genetic analysis, genome-wide SNP genotypes for about three fifths of the 666 donors were used, and that subset was treated as a discovery cohort. In the later analysis, no new phenotypic data were used to find candidate immune exposures; instead, reliance was placed on TCR beta sequences and their occurrence across donors. High-throughput TCR immunosequencing, statistical association of individual TCRs with disease status, and machine learning were combined to predict cytomegalovirus infection status. All discovery cohort repertoires had been generated on a single sequencing platform. A later analysis re-examined previously published TCR beta repertoires from over 500 donors and added high-resolution HLA genotyping to investigate patterns of TCR occurrence. About five DR-DQ haplotypes were handled as single units for association and clustering, since linkage in the cohort was strong. Among under 450 genotyped donors of the cohort, an average of around 240,000 unique TCR beta nucleotide sequences were sequenced per donor, around a sixth of them non-productive. The T cell repertoires of under 700 subjects were profiled by immunosequencing and related to cytomegalovirus serostatus. In an earlier analysis of 500 to 650 of the donors, high-throughput TCR beta sequencing was used to judge whether each TCR beta V gene segment behaved as functional or pseudogenic. The study was designed to test whether signatures of past pathogen exposure could be identified by cataloging public T cell receptors. A separate validation cohort of roughly 110 different subjects was used in addition to the 666-subject first cohort. HLA typing included class I and class II loci at four-digit resolution. Donor age, sex, ethnicity and CMV serostatus were collected together with the repertoire data.

The cohort consisted of fewer than 700 healthy bone marrow donors. All cohort members were sampled while nominally healthy, although unrecorded immune exposures were likely present. The donor tested CMV seropositive, placing the donor among the 290 or so seropositive members of the cohort. A peripheral blood sample was provided by each donor, and peripheral blood mononuclear cells were used for TCR beta sequencing. Genomic DNA was extracted from the blood cell samples with the Qiagen DNeasy Blood Extraction Kit. The CDR3 contains 18 residues, cysteine and phenylalanine counted. Of the read, only the CDR3 DNA is kept; its 54 bases are in frame from base 1. The V end gives up 3 bases and the J end 4 bases, leaving 11 bases in the junction not matched to a gene. CDR1 and CDR2, looked up from the germline V gene, are MNHNS and SASEGT. The study at large found these results: The study gave a list of some 150 TCR beta chains associated with cytomegalovirus. A later analysis found that HLA-associated TCR beta chains were more clonally expanded and had lower generation probabilities than equally common non-associated chains. Because HLA typing was unavailable for some donors at each locus, only the typed subset was used in association tests. According to a later analysis, parvovirus B19, influenza, CMV and Epstein-Barr virus appeared linked to several top co-occurrence clusters. The classifier was reported to diagnose cytomegalovirus status with high specificity and sensitivity in both the original cohort and the validation cohort. Roughly uniform sequencing depth across donors was assumed in presence/absence analyses, although this assumption may not hold. Most TCR sequences were observed very rarely across donors, whereas some public TCRs were present in many individuals. A few of the identified cytomegalovirus-associated TCR beta chains were confirmed in vitro to be specific for cytomegalovirus antigens. A later analysis found that most CMV-associated TCR beta chains appeared HLA-restricted, with HLA associations seemingly driven largely by CMV exposure. The cohort was sequenced for TCR beta chains only, and without alpha or paired-chain data the features that could be detected were limited. Linkage disequilibrium might explain the correlated functional status among segregating V segments, but an unknown experimental factor could not be excluded. The earlier analysis of about 600 of the donors excluded roughly 17 rarely observed V segments, including chromosome 9 orphons, because counts were too low. A further reported finding was that TCR beta sequences accurately predicted the HLA-A and HLA-B alleles for most subjects in the first cohort. In an earlier analysis of under 600 of the donors, most TCR beta V segments were observed in productive rearrangements about 87% or about 30% of the time, broadly matching IMGT annotations. Assigning TCR associations to individual alleles was difficult when HLA alleles, especially DR and DQ, strongly co-occurred. The only immune exposure information available for the cohort was CMV serostatus. An association between a missense DCLRE1C variant and V-gene and J-gene trimming of TCR beta chains was found in a later genetic analysis and replicated in an independent cohort. In a later analysis, the rate of TCR association differed among HLA loci, with DRB1 alleles having the most associated TCRs and HLA-C alleles having the fewest. According to the authors, the approach could potentially be generalized to other disease states and immunological phenotypes. The 87-base-pair reads could not distinguish some IMGT-functional V segments, including TRBV6-2 and TRBV6-3, so those segments were excluded. A later genetic analysis reported fewer N-insertions in productive TCRs among donors in an Asian-associated ancestry cluster than the approximately 700-donor mean. A group of highly shared sequence variants was considered likely to be a technical artifact of the sequencing pipeline. In a later analysis, 16,951 TCR beta sequences were associated with specific HLA alleles at a false discovery rate of 0.05.

Receptors were amplified or captured by the immunoSEQ multiplex PCR assay. A mixture of 60 forward primers for TCR Vbeta segments and 13 reverse primers for TCR Jbeta segments was used in the multiplex PCR. A multiplex PCR assay on genomic DNA amplified the CDR3 region of rearranged TCR beta genes. The Illumina HiSeq System was used to sequence the amplified TCR beta libraries as 87-base-pair reads. Concerning the study's data processing: A later analysis tallied around 82 million unique TCR beta chains across the 550 to 850 repertoires, and about 10 million of those chains were shared by two or more donors. Raw reads were error-corrected and collapsed into unique sequences with a nearest-neighbor algorithm that merged closely related sequences to remove PCR and sequencing errors. To assign V, D and J gene segments, CDR3 sequences were aligned to IMGT reference sequences. For a sequence to be retained, a match of at least six nucleotides was required to both a V gene segment and a J gene segment. A rearrangement was called productive if the CDR3 had no stop codons and remained in frame with V and J, and every other rearrangement was called non-productive. Following IMGT convention, CDR3 was defined as the stretch from the second conserved V-encoded cysteine up to the conserved J-encoded phenylalanine. In an earlier analysis of approximately 500 of the donors, sequences lacking an unambiguous match to a single V gene segment were excluded. An earlier analysis of under 750 of the donors called V segments functional above 56.7% productive rearrangements and segregating when the between-donor standard deviation exceeded 5%. A statistical classification framework was developed to diagnose cytomegalovirus status using the catalog of TCR beta chain sequences. V and J gene assignment, in a later analysis, came from comparing TCR nucleotide sequences with IMGT/GENE-DB human TR gene sequences. The TCRdist pipeline was used in a later analysis to assign CDR3 sequences and most-parsimonious VDJ recombination scenarios. In a later analysis, each TCR beta chain was defined by its CDR3 amino acid sequence together with its V-gene family, and reads without a unique V-gene family were excluded. To address suspected cross-contamination and a sequencing artifact, a later analysis removed a few hundred highly shared, low-generation-probability nucleotide sequences. For each public chain, a later analysis derived a clonal expansion index from normalized ranks of inferred template counts within each repertoire. In a later analysis, generation probabilities were computed with a VDJ recombination model fitted to out-of-frame rearrangements, and the resulting probabilities were checked against IGoR. In a later analysis, hypergeometric tests were used to score TCR-TCR, TCR-HLA and TCR-CMV co-occurrence, with a repertoire-size bias correction applied to TCR pairs. False discovery rates were estimated in a later analysis by permuting HLA or CMV assignments 20 times. A later analysis grouped co-occurring TCRs with DBSCAN, adding TCRdist sequence similarity when clustering within HLA-allele-positive subsets. For co-occurrence clustering, repertoires with fewer than 30,000 or more than 120,000 public chains were excluded, along with five repertoires with anomalous nucleotide sharing. TCRdb obtained this table from immuneACCESS and retained in-frame rearrangements with V and J assigned. These tables miss some clones; where compared with another copy, unresolved V genes account for less than half of the shortfall, and the remainder is unexplained. The V and J calls and clone size are taken from that table; D and trimming were inferred from the DNA. The sample has approximately 300,000 clones on record, 84% of them singletons. The ten largest clones capture about 2% of the sample.

The sample comprised PBMCs. This sequence originates from a middle-aged woman in good health and CMV-seropositive. The V gene is TRBV6-1 and the J gene is TRBJ1-3; TRBD1 lines up with 11 middle nucleotides. For the CDR3, the sequence is CASSDLPGQGVMGNTIYF. The DNA reads TGTGCCAGCAGTGACCTACCGGGACAGGGGGTAATGGGAAACACCATATATTTT.